This TCR beta chain was sequenced for a study of blood T cell repertoires in COVID-19. Study at large: Sites across the United States, Italy and Spain contributed samples from acute and convalescent COVID-19.

Authors' data handling: How many nucleated cells were present was estimated from reference gene primer amplification. Generated by immunoSEQ multiplex PCR, the TCRdb table keeps only in-frame clones and is missing some. That table supplies the V and J calls and clone size; D and trimming were determined from the DNA. This table has around 220,000 clones, about 88% appearing once. The CDR3 consists of 15 residues. Germline V CDR1 and CDR2: SGDLS, YYNGEE. V was cut by 3 bases and J by 1 base, with 12 bases left in between. The sample consisted of peripheral blood. This rearrangement joins TRBV9 to TRBJ2-3; a possible D gene is TRBD2 (6 bases). The receptor was derived from a middle-aged man with active or convalescent COVID-19. The CDR3: CASSGRWGGTDTQYF. CDR3 in DNA: TGTGCCAGCAGCGGCCGATGGGGGGGCACAGATACGCAGTATTTT.